This T cell receptor beta chain was retrieved from a study of blood T cells in healthy people across ages. V was pared by 3 bases and J by 10 bases, with 13 bases between. The germline V gene encodes CDR1 MNHEY and CDR2 SMNVEV (reference sequence). The CDR3 is 14 residues long. Each donor was a healthy Caucasian individual from Russia, aged roughly 6 to 95. The use of a sample-barcoded 5' primer and a J-beta primer mix characterized a second PCR of about 7 to 12 cycles. Unique molecular identifiers of 12 random nucleotides labeled each cDNA. All samples yielded 2.5 million or more CDR3-containing paired-end reads. TCRdb fed the 5' RACE reads into MiXCR, producing one record per CDR3 protein. Among 380,000 or so distinct CDR3 sequences listed, 50% to 60% were seen once.

The origin of this receptor is a man aged 60 to 75 in good health. Sequencing input: blood. This chain links TRBV27 with TRBJ1-6; no reliable D call. Here the CDR3 reads CASSFRNSGSPLHF. The CDR3 DNA is TGTGCCAGCAGTTTTCGGAATAGCGGGTCACCCCTCCACTTT.